What follows are 13 T cell receptor beta chains derived from one specimen sequenced in a study of T cell changes during pregnancy in multiple sclerosis. The method was immunoSEQ multiplex PCR; TCRdb's version includes in-frame clones alone and lacks a portion of them. Seen here are about 15,000 clones, 84% observed once, and the top ten hold roughly a sixth. Here the sequenced sample was CD8+ T cells from peripheral blood mononuclear cells, taken in the third trimester of pregnancy. These receptors were collected from a female donor in good health, enrolled as a control in a pregnancy study.

V and J are TRBV13 and TRBJ1-1; TRBD1 aligns across 8 bases. This CDR3 contains 15 residues. Germline loops: CDR1 PRHDT, CDR2 FYEKMQ (reference sequence). Trimming at V came to 4 bases and at J to 3 bases, leaving 7 bases not matched to a gene. DNA of the CDR3: TGTGCCAGCAGCTCCCCGGACAGGGATTACACTGAAGCTTTCTTT. This codes for CASSSPDRDYTEAFF.

The CDR3 region has the DNA TGTGCCAGCTCAAACGGGGATTTACAAAGTCGGGCCAACGTCCTGACTTTC. It translates to CASSNGDLQSRANVLTF. The chain links TRBV18 to TRBJ2-6; D is possibly TRBD2 (5 bases). The length of the CDR3 is 17 residues. The V gene's germline CDR1 is KGHSH and CDR2 LQKENI. Trimming removed 5 bases at V and 5 bases at J, with 19 bases between.

This clone was picked up one time. This chain uses TRBV27 with TRBJ2-7, with a possible D match to TRBD2 (5 bases). Germline V lookup: CDR1 MNHEY, CDR2 SMNVEV (reference sequence). The CDR3 has 14 amino acids. Trimming cost V 5 bases and J 3 bases, with 14 bases left between them. The CDR3 nucleotides read TGTGCCAGCAGTCCGACCGGACTGTTCTACGAGCAGTACTTC. Its protein product is CASSPTGLFYEQYF.

The chain couples TRBV27 to TRBJ1-1; D is perhaps TRBD1 (5 bases). Trimming cost V 0 bases and J 4 bases, with 12 bases left between them. Germline loops: CDR1 MNHEY, CDR2 SMNVEV (reference sequence). CDR3 size: 15 residues. The CDR3 nucleotides are TGTGCCAGCAGTTTATCTCAGGGCTTGGTCACTGAAGCTTTCTTT. Translating gives CASSLSQGLVTEAFF.

This clone is classed as medium-sized (0.01 to 0.1%). This sequence joins TRBV29-1 and TRBJ2-2, with 8 bases that match TRBD1. The germline V gene encodes CDR1 SQVTM and CDR2 ANQGSEA. The trim removed 3 bases at V and 7 bases at J, leaving 4 bases unmatched. This CDR3 is built from 13 residues. In nucleotides, the CDR3 is TGCAGCGTTGAGGGACAGGAAAGCGGGGAGCTGTTTTTT. This sequence encodes CSVEGQESGELFF.

In DNA, the CDR3 is TGCGCCAGCACCGGCAGGGGGACTGAAGCTTTCTTT. It is translated as CASTGRGTEAFF. This sequence joins TRBV5-1 and TRBJ1-1, with 7 bases aligning to TRBD1. The germline gives CDR1 SGHRS, CDR2 YFSETQ. The CDR3 spans 12 residues. J was trimmed by 5 bases and V by 6 bases; bases with no gene match: 4.

V usage is TRBV13 and J usage is TRBJ2-3; tentative D call: TRBD1 (5 bases). V lost 1 base and J lost 6, with 14 bases in between. Looked up from germline, CDR1 is PRHDT and CDR2 is FYEKMQ (reference sequence). CDR3 size: 15 residues. CDR3 protein: CASSLVRQGWDTQYF. The CDR3 coding sequence is TGTGCCAGCAGCTTAGTAAGGCAGGGATGGGATACGCAGTATTTT.

This chain connects TRBV7-9 to TRBJ1-2; D not resolved. The germline V gene encodes CDR1 SEHNR and CDR2 FQNEAQ (reference sequence). The CDR3 has 17 residues. V was cut by 5 bases and J by 5 bases, with 24 bases left in between. The chain's CDR3 is CASSRLISGRRLYGYTF. CDR3 nucleotides: TGTGCCAGCAGCCGACTTATCTCCGGACGGAGGCTATATGGCTACACCTTC.

J is TRBJ2-7 and V is TRBV14; TRBD2 matches 14 bases. CDR1 and CDR2 from the germline V gene are SGHDN and FVKESK. After removal of 4 bases from V and 12 bases from J, the junction contained 32 bases not matched to a gene. The CDR3 is 22 amino acids. The CDR3 reads CASSLFTYPGTSGRATSGRRYF. Written as DNA, the CDR3 is TGTGCCAGCAGCCTTTTTACCTATCCCGGGACTAGCGGGAGAGCCACGAGCGGAAGGAGGTACTTC. The whole variable domain, remainder taken from reference TRBV14 and TRBJ2-7, is EAGVTQFPSHSVIEKGQTVTLRCDPISGHDNLYWYRRVMGKEIKFLLHFVKESKQDESGMPNNRFLAERTGGTYSTLKVQPAELEDSGVYFCASSLFTYPGTSGRATSGRRYFGPGTRLTVT.

The chain recombines TRBV9 with TRBJ1-5, with TRBD1 matching 8 bases. The V gene end was trimmed by 0 bases and the J gene end by 1 base; junction bases not matched to a gene: 12. CDR1 and CDR2 (germline): SGDLS, YYNGEE. The CDR3 totals 19 residues. The CDR3 region has the DNA TGTGCCAGCAGCGTAGTCAGGGACAGGCTGCGAAAAAGCAATCAGCCCCAGCATTTT. Amino acid sequence: CASSVVRDRLRKSNQPQHF. Full variable domain (rest looked up from reference TRBV9 and TRBJ1-5): DSGVTQTPKHLITATGQRVTLRCSPRSGDLSVYWYQQSLDQGLQFLIQYYNGEERAKGNILERFSAQQFPDLHSELNLSSLELGDSALYFCASSVVRDRLRKSNQPQHFGDGTRLSIL.

This chain links TRBV6-9 with TRBJ1-5; D call uncertain. Trimming cost V 2 bases and J 9 bases, with 11 bases left between them. The CDR3 length is 13 residues. Germline V lookup: CDR1 MNHGY, CDR2 SVAAGI. CDR3 coding DNA: TGTGCCAGCAGTTATCACCTTAGAATGCCCCAGCATTTT. Its translation: CASSYHLRMPQHF.

The chain couples TRBV27 to TRBJ2-7, with D perhaps matching TRBD1 (6 bases). The length of the CDR3 is 12 residues. Germline V gives CDR1 MNHEY, CDR2 SMNVEV (reference sequence). Trimming took off 2 bases at V and 6 bases at J, with 8 bases between the two ends. The CDR3 protein is CASSLGGPEQYF. CDR3 coding DNA: TGTGCCAGCAGTTTAGGGGGCCCCGAGCAGTACTTC.

The table lists this clone with a count of one. The V call is TRBV5-1, the J call TRBJ2-7; TRBD1 aligns across 9 bases. The ends lost 5 bases at V and 0 bases at J; junction bases unmatched: 6. The CDR3 is 15 residues long. Germline CDR1 is SGHRS and CDR2 is YFSETQ. The CDR3 DNA follows: TGCGCCAGCAGAATTTGGGACAGGGACTCCTACGAGCAGTACTTC. It encodes CASRIWDRDSYEQYF.